The subject of this entry is one T cell receptor (beta chain). Because the CDR3's place on the DNA is in doubt, the DNA is left out and the CDR3 is given as listed by TCRdb. The CDR3 numbers 20 amino acids, ends counted. Germline CDR1 and CDR2: SGHRS and YFSETQ. This specimen belongs to a study of prognosis after radiotherapy for stage I lung cancer. Study context: As radiotherapy, SBRT was administered in 3 to 5 fractions with a biologically effective dose of at least 100 Gy.

Multiplex PCR in two rounds served to amplify TCR beta CDR3 from genomic DNA. Specific primers for each TRBV and TRBJ gene were what first-round PCR used. TCRdb analysed the multiplex PCR reads with MiXCR anew, one entry per CDR3 protein. The table lists tens of thousands of distinct CDR3 sequences, around 40% of them singletons. This TCR derives from a donor at least 50 years old with non-small cell lung cancer. This chain links TRBV5-1 with TRBJ1-3. The material sequenced was PBMCs, taken before or after stereotactic body radiation therapy (not recorded which). CDR3 sequence reads: CASSFQGEGTEAFFGNTIYF.